This T cell receptor beta chain was sequenced in a study of shared clonotypes between healthy human individuals. Findings and caveats of the study: Estimated richness was generally greater in naive than memory subsets.

This CDR3 has 15 residues. The trim removed 3 bases at V and 3 bases at J, leaving 8 bases unmatched. Germline V gene lookup returns CDR1 KGHSH and CDR2 LQKENI. The assay was immunoSEQ multiplex PCR, and TCRdb's table has in-frame clones only and misses some. Here the sample spans about 2.3 million clones, over 90% being singletons. This clone has just one count. Its antigen is still unknown. Sequencing input: naive CD4+ T cells from PBMCs. Subset denoted: CD45RA+ positively selected. The receptor comes from a man in his late teens or twenties in good health. Some clones in this sample may be carry-over from other donors' samples. This chain links TRBV18 with TRBJ2-7; 7 bases match TRBD1. Here the CDR3 reads CASSPSTGVVYEQYF. In nucleotides, the CDR3 is TGTGCCAGCTCACCGAGTACAGGGGTGGTCTACGAGCAGTACTTC. The full variable domain, rest sourced from reference TRBV18 and TRBJ2-7, is NAGVMQNPRHLVRRRGQEARLRCSPMKGHSHVYWYRQLPEEGLKFMVYLQKENIIDESGMPKERFSAEFPKEGPSILRIQQVVRGDSAAYFCASSPSTGVVYEQYFGPGTRLTVT.